Listed below are T cell receptor beta chains from one sample, sequenced in a study of T cell responses to AZD1222 COVID-19 vaccine. TCRdb keeps only in-frame clones here, not all; method: immunoSEQ multiplex PCR. Seen here are about 260,000 clones, 85% to 95% observed once, and the top ten hold 0.55%. Source: peripheral blood, taken on day 0 of AZD1222 vaccination. The source is an adult in good health. CDR3s include the opening cysteine and the closing phenylalanine or tryptophan. A D gene is named only where the DNA matches it firmly. Size is stated for part of the rows, as once, few or many counts, or as a class when the clone is expanded.

.	TRBJ2-1	.	TRBV5-6	TGTGCCAGCAGCTTGGTAATCTACAATGAGCAGTTCTTC	CASSLVIYNEQFF
.	TRBJ1-1	.	TRBV6-5	TGTGCCAGCACCGCCGGACGGGGGTATACTGAAGCTTTCTTT	CASTAGRGYTEAFF
.	TRBJ2-5	TRBD2	TRBV5-1	TGCGCCAGCAGCCCGCTGACTAGCGGGAGTATTGAAGAGACCCAGTACTTC	CASSPLTSGSIEETQYF
.	TRBJ2-3	.	TRBV5-1	TGCGCCAGCAGCTTGGAGGGGTTCTACACAGATACGCAGTATTTT	CASSLEGFYTDTQYF
.	TRBJ2-7	.	TRBV10-3	TGTGCCATCAGTGAAAGGCTCGACGACAGCTCGGCGCAGTACTTC	CAISERLDDSSAQYF
.	TRBJ1-5	.	TRBV20-1	TGCAGTGCGGTCTACCGGGACAACCAGCATTTT	CSAVYRDNQHF
once	TRBJ1-4	.	TRBV5-1	TGCGCCAGCAGCTTGGACGTACGGAATGAAAAACTGTTTTTT	CASSLDVRNEKLFF
few	TRBJ1-2	.	TRBV7-2	TGTGCCAGCAGCCCCGACGTAAACTATGGCTACACCTTC	CASSPDVNYGYTF
.	TRBJ2-1	TRBD2	TRBV5-4	TGTGCCAGCAGCTTGGTTTTTTATAGCGGGGGGGCAGGCGAGCAGTTCTTC	CASSLVFYSGGAGEQFF
.	TRBJ1-1	.	TRBV7-2	TGTGCCAGCAGCCCCCCCGGGAGCCCCTTAAGGACTGAAGCTTTCTTT	CASSPPGSPLRTEAFF
.	TRBJ1-5	.	TRBV28	TGTGCCAGCAGTACCCATCAGCCCCAGCATTTT	CASSTHQPQHF
.	TRBJ2-4	TRBD1	TRBV6-5	TGTGCCAGCAGCGTCATGACAGGGTACGGAAACATTCAGTACTTC	CASSVMTGYGNIQYF
.	TRBJ2-7	TRBD2	TRBV12-3/TRBV12-4	TGTGCCAGCAGACTAGCGGGGACCTACGAGCAGTACTTC	CASRLAGTYEQYF
.	TRBJ1-1	.	TRBV5-4	TGTGCCAGCAGAAGGGGGGGAACCGGAGACACTGAAGCTTTCTTT	CASRRGGTGDTEAFF
once	TRBJ1-2	.	TRBV18	TGTGCCAGCTCACCACCGGACAGATCGGAAGGCTACACCTTC	CASSPPDRSEGYTF
.	TRBJ1-1	.	TRBV15	TGTGCCACCAGCAGAGATCTCTGGAGGATGAACACTGAAGCTTTCTTT	CATSRDLWRMNTEAFF
few	TRBJ2-2	TRBD1	TRBV3-1/TRBV3-2	TGTGCCAGCAGCCGCCAGGGGGCCCGGGAGCTGTTTTTT	CASSRQGARELFF
.	TRBJ2-5	.	TRBV9	TGTGCCAGCAGCGTAGGGGGGAGTGGGGTAGAGACCCAGTACTTC	CASSVGGSGVETQYF
.	TRBJ1-4	.	TRBV2	TGTGCCAGCAGACAGATTAATGAAAAACTGTTTTTT	CASRQINEKLFF
once	TRBJ1-3	.	TRBV7-9	TGTGCCAGCAGCCAAGGACCCCGAGACACCATATATTTT	CASSQGPRDTIYF
.	TRBJ2-2	TRBD2	TRBV24-1	TGTGCCACCAGTGACGATAGGACTAGCGGGGGTCTCGGGGAGCTGTTTTTT	CATSDDRTSGGLGELFF
.	TRBJ1-2	TRBD1	TRBV5-6	TGTGCCAGCAGCTCCCAGGGGGGCTATGGCTACACCTTC	CASSSQGGYGYTF
.	TRBJ1-5	.	TRBV7-9	TGTGCCAGCAGCTTAGTTGAAGGGGGTCGGGGTCAGCCCCAGCATTTT	CASSLVEGGRGQPQHF
once	TRBJ1-3	.	TRBV7-9	TGTGCCAGCAGCTTAGTTTACGGCCACTCTGGAAACACCATATATTTT	CASSLVYGHSGNTIYF
.	TRBJ1-1	.	TRBV7-9	TGTGCCAGCAGCTCCGTGGGGAAGAACACTGAAGCTTTCTTT	CASSSVGKNTEAFF
.	TRBJ2-2	TRBD1	TRBV5-1	TGCGCCAGCAGCTTGGACAGGGGTGGAACCGGGGAGCTGTTTTTT	CASSLDRGGTGELFF
.	TRBJ2-2	TRBD2	TRBV28	TGTGCCAGCAGTGTGACTAGCGGGGGACCCACCGGGGAGCTGTTTTTT	CASSVTSGGPTGELFF
.	TRBJ1-4	.	TRBV23-1	TGCGCCAGCAGTCGATCTCCAGCCGGCGAAAAACTGTTTTTT	CASSRSPAGEKLFF
.	TRBJ1-2	.	TRBV3-1/TRBV3-2	TGTGCCAGCAGCCAAGATCGAAGGGACTGCACCTTC	CASSQDRRDCTF
once	TRBJ2-2	.	TRBV5-1	TGCGCCAGCAGCCTAGGGACGGACACCGGGGAGCTGTTTTTT	CASSLGTDTGELFF
.	TRBJ2-1	.	TRBV24-1	TGTGCCACCAGTGATCCGGGGTATTCCTTGACTCTGTTCTTC	CATSDPGYSLTLFF
.	TRBJ2-1	.	TRBV2	TGTGCCAGCAGAAAGGGGGGATCCTACAATGAGCAGTTCTTC	CASRKGGSYNEQFF
.	TRBJ1-2	.	TRBV3-1/TRBV3-2	TGTGCCAGCAGCCTCCTAGGCTATGGCTACACCTTC	CASSLLGYGYTF
.	TRBJ1-5	.	TRBV28	TGTGCCAGCAGTCCGTCGGTAGGTTATAGCAATCAGCCCCAGCATTTT	CASSPSVGYSNQPQHF
.	TRBJ1-1	TRBD1	TRBV19	TGTGCCAGTAGTATGGGACAGGGGGGTAAAGCTTTCTTT	CASSMGQGGKAFF
once	TRBJ2-7	.	TRBV5-1	TGCGCCAGCCACAATCCGGGACGCACCAACGAGCAGTACTTC	CASHNPGRTNEQYF
.	TRBJ1-2	TRBD1	TRBV5-6	TGTGCCAGCAGCTTTTCGACAGGGGGCTATGGCTACACCTTC	CASSFSTGGYGYTF
.	TRBJ2-1	TRBD2	TRBV5-6	TGTGCCAGCAGCTTGAACGGGAGGGTCGATGAGCAGTTCTTC	CASSLNGRVDEQFF
.	TRBJ1-2	TRBD1	TRBV28	TGTGCCAGCAGACCCAGGGACAGGGGGCTTTATGGCTACACCTTC	CASRPRDRGLYGYTF
.	TRBJ2-7	TRBD1	TRBV11-3	TGTGCCAGCAGCTCTTTTGACAGGGCTAACGAGCAGTACTTC	CASSSFDRANEQYF
.	TRBJ2-1	.	TRBV4-3	TGCGCCAGCAGCCCCATTTTGGGAGACTACAATGAGCAGTTCTTC	CASSPILGDYNEQFF
.	TRBJ1-1	TRBD1	TRBV9	TGTGCCAGCAGCGGGACAGGGCGGACTGAAGCTTTCTTT	CASSGTGRTEAFF
.	TRBJ1-5	.	TRBV28	TGTGCCACCACCGCTTTTGGGGTTGGTCAGCCCCAGCATTTT	CATTAFGVGQPQHF
.	TRBJ2-7	.	TRBV18	TGTGCCAGCTCACTTCGAAACGAGCAGTACTTC	CASSLRNEQYF
.	TRBJ2-2	.	TRBV19	TGTGCCAGCCGTCTTGGAGGTCGAACCGGGGAGCTGTTTTTT	CASRLGGRTGELFF
.	TRBJ1-4	.	TRBV3-1/TRBV3-2	TGTGCCAGCAGCAGGAGAACAGCCCCAACTAATGAAAAACTGTTTTTT	CASSRRTAPTNEKLFF
.	TRBJ2-2	.	TRBV10-3	TGTGCCATCAGTGAAACCGGGGAGCTGTTTTTT	CAISETGELFF
.	TRBJ1-2	TRBD1	TRBV4-1	TGCGCCAGCAGCCAAGCCGGGACAGGGGATGTGGGCTACACCTTC	CASSQAGTGDVGYTF
.	TRBJ1-2	.	TRBV28	TGTGCCAGCAGTCTCTGGGAGCGTGGCTACACCTTC	CASSLWERGYTF
.	TRBJ2-1	TRBD2	TRBV30	TGTGCCTGGATATCGGGAGGGTTCTCCAATGAGCAGTTCTTC	CAWISGGFSNEQFF
.	TRBJ2-3	TRBD2	TRBV27	TGTGCCAGCAGTTTAAAGGCTAGCGGGAACACAGATACGCAGTATTTT	CASSLKASGNTDTQYF